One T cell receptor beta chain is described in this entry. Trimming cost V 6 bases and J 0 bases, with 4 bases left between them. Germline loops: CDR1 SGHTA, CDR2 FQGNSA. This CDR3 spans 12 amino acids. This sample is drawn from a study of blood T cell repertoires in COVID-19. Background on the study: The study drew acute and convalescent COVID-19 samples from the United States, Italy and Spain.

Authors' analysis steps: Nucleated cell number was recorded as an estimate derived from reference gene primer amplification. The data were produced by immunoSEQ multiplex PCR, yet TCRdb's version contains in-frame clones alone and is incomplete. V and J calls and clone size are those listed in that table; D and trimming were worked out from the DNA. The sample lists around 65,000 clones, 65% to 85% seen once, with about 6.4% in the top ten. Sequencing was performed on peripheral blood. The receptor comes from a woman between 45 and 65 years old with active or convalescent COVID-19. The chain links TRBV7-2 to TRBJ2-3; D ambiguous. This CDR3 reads CASRHSTDTQYF. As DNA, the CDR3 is TGTGCCAGCAGACACAGCACAGATACGCAGTATTTT.